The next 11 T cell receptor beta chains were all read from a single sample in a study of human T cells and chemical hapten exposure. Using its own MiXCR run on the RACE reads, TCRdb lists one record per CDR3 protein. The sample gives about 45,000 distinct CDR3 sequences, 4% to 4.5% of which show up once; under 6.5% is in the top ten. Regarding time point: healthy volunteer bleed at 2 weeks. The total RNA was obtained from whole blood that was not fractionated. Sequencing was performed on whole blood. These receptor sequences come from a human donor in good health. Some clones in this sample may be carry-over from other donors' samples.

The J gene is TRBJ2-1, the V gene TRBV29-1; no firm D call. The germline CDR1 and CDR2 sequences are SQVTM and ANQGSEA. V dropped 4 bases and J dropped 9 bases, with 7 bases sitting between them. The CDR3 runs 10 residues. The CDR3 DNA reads TGCAGCGTTGGGTCCTTTGAGCAGTTCTTC. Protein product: CSVGSFEQFF.

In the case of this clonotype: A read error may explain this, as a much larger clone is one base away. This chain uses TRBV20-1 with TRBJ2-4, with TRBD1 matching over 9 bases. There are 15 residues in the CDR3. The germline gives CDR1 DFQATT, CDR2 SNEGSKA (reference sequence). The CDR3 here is CSAGRQGGAKNILYF. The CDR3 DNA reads TGCAGTGCTGGCCGACAGGGGGGTGCCAAAAACATTCTGTACTTC.

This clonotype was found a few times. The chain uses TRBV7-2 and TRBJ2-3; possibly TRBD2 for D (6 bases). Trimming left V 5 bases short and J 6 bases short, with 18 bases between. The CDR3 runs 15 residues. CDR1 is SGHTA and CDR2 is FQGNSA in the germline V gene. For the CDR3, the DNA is TGTGCCAGCAGCCGCGATGGGCTAGCGTTTGATACGCAGTATTTT. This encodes CASSRDGLAFDTQYF.

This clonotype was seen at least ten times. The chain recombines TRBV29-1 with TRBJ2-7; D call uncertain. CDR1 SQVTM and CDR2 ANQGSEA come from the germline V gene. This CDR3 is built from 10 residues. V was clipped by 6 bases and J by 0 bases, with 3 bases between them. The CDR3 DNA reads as TGCAGCGTCATCTCCTACGAGCAGTACTTC. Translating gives CSVISYEQYF.

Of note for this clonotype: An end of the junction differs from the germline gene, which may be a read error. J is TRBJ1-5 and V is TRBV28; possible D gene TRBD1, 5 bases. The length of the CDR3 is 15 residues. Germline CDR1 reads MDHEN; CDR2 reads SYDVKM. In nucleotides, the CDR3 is TGTGGCAGCAGTCCCGGGGTGGGGGGCAATCAGCCCCAGCATTTT. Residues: CGSSPGVGGNQPQHF.

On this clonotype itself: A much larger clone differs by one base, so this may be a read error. CDR3: CASSLAVGSETQYF. CDR3 coding DNA: TGTGCCAGCAGCTTAGCTGTGGGGTCAGAGACCCAGTACTTC. The rearrangement joins TRBV7-9 to TRBJ2-5; D gene ambiguous. V was trimmed by 0 bases and J by 4 bases, leaving 9 bases between them. The CDR3 spans 14 residues. Germline V gene data show CDR1 as SEHNR and CDR2 as FQNEAQ (reference sequence).

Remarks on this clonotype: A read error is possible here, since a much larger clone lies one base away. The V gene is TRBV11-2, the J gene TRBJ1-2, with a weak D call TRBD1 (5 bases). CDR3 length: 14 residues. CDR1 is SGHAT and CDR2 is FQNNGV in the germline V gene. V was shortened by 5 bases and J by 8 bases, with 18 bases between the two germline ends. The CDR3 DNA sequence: TGTGCCAGCAGCCCGGGGGAGACAGAAGGCGGCTACACCTTC. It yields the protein CASSPGETEGGYTF. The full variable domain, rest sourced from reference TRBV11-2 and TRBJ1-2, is EAGVAQSPRYKIIEKRQSVAFWCNPISGHATLYWYQQILGQGPKLLIQFQNNGVVDDSQLPKDRFSAERLKGVDSTLKIQPAKLEDSAVYLCASSPGETEGGYTFGSGTRLTVV.

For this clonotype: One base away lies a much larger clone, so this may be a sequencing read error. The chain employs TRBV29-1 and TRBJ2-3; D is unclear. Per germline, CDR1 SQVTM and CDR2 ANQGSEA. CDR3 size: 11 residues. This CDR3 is CSIDPTDTQYF. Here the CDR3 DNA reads TGCAGCATTGATCCTACAGATACGCAGTATTTT.

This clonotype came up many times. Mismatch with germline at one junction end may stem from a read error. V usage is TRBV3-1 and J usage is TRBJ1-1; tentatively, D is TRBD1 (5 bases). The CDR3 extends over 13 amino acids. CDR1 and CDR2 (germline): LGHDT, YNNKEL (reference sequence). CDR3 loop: CASSQVPSRGDRF. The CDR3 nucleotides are TGTGCCAGCAGCCAAGTACCGTCAAGGGGAGATAGATTT.

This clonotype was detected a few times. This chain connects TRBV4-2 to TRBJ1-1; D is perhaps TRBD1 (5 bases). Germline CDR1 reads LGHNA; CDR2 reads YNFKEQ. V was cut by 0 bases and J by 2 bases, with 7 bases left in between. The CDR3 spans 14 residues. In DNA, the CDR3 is TGTGCCAGCAGCCAAGAAAGGGGAAACACTGAAGCTTTCTTT. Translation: CASSQERGNTEAFF.

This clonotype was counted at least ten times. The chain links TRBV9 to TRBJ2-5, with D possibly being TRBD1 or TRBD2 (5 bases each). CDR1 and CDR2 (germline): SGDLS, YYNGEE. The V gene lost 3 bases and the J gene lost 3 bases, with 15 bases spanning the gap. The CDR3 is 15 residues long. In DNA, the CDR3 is TGTGCCAGCAGCGCGTACCGGGACCGCAAAGAGACCCAGTACTTC. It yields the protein CASSAYRDRKETQYF.